The rows below give T cell receptor beta chains drawn from one sample of a study of blood T cell repertoires in COVID-19. TCRdb's copy holds only in-frame clones and misses some; the assay was immunoSEQ multiplex PCR. The sample contains approximately 68,000 clones, more than 75% of which appear only once. The specimen was peripheral blood. The origin of the receptors is a man aged 65-85 years with active or convalescent COVID-19. The CDR3 runs from the conserved cysteine through the conserved F or W. Fields, in order: V gene, J gene, D gene, clone size, CDR3 DNA, CDR3 protein. D genes are given only for firm matches. Not all rows give a size; the values are once, few, many and, for expanded clones, a class.

V: TRBV19
J: TRBJ1-5
D: TRBD1
size: once
DNA: TGTGCCAGTAGTTCCGGGACAGGGGGAGGGCAGCCCCAGCATTTT
CDR3: CASSSGTGGGQPQHF

V: TRBV4-1
J: TRBJ1-6
D: -
size: few
DNA: TGCGCCAGCAGCCAAGATCGGGGTTCCTACTCACCCCTCCACTTT
CDR3: CASSQDRGSYSPLHF

V: TRBV5-1
J: TRBJ2-7
D: TRBD1
size: -
DNA: TGCGCCAGCAGCTTGGCCGTCGGCCGACAGGGTTTCTACGAGCAGTACTTC
CDR3: CASSLAVGRQGFYEQYF

V: TRBV5-6
J: TRBJ1-2
D: TRBD1
size: -
DNA: TGTGCCAGCAGCTTGCAGGGGGCAGGGGGCTACACCTTC
CDR3: CASSLQGAGGYTF

V: TRBV7-8
J: TRBJ2-3
D: TRBD2
size: -
DNA: TGTGCCAGCAGCTTAGGGGCGGCGGGAGGGCCTCCAGATACGCAGTATTTT
CDR3: CASSLGAAGGPPDTQYF

V: TRBV28
J: TRBJ2-3
D: TRBD1
size: -
DNA: TGTGCCAGCAGTTGGGGACAGGCTGGAGGTACGCAGTATTTT
CDR3: CASSWGQAGGTQYF

V: TRBV28
J: TRBJ2-3
D: -
size: -
DNA: TGTGCCAGCAGGTACGGGTCCAGCACAGATACGCAGTATTTT
CDR3: CASRYGSSTDTQYF

V: TRBV5-4
J: TRBJ2-3
D: -
size: -
DNA: TGTGCCAGCAGCCTTCGGACAGATACGCAGTATTTT
CDR3: CASSLRTDTQYF

V: TRBV11-2
J: TRBJ2-1
D: TRBD1
size: -
DNA: TGTGCCAGCAGCTTAGATCGCTTGACAGGGGCCTACAATGAGCAGTTCTTC
CDR3: CASSLDRLTGAYNEQFF

V: TRBV9
J: TRBJ2-3
D: TRBD2
size: -
DNA: TGTGCCAGCAGCGTAGTCCCCGGGACTAGCGGGAGGACAGATACGCAGTATTTT
CDR3: CASSVVPGTSGRTDTQYF

V: TRBV28
J: TRBJ2-1
D: TRBD2
size: medium-sized
DNA: TGTGCCAGCAGCCCTTTTTGGGGACTAGCGGGAGGGTGGGTCTACAATGAGCAGTTCTTC
CDR3: CASSPFWGLAGGWVYNEQFF

V: TRBV24-1
J: TRBJ1-5
D: -
size: -
DNA: TGTGCCACCAGTGATTCTCAGGCCCAGCATTTT
CDR3: CATSDSQAQHF

V: TRBV6-1
J: TRBJ1-2
D: -
size: -
DNA: TGTGCCAGCAGTGAAGGCGGCACTAACTATGGCTACACCTTC
CDR3: CASSEGGTNYGYTF

V: TRBV6-2/TRBV6-3
J: TRBJ2-7
D: TRBD2
size: -
DNA: TGTGCCAGCAGTTACACCGGGCAGCGGGAGGTCGGCTACGAGCAGTACTTC
CDR3: CASSYTGQREVGYEQYF

V: TRBV7-6
J: TRBJ2-7
D: TRBD1
size: -
DNA: TGTGCCAGCAGCTTAGGGGTAACAGGGGCCCCCTACGAGCAGTACTTC
CDR3: CASSLGVTGAPYEQYF

V: TRBV6-5
J: TRBJ1-2
D: TRBD1
size: -
DNA: TGTGCCAGCAAAGGACAGGGAGGAAGGGGCTACACCTTC
CDR3: CASKGQGGRGYTF

V: TRBV6-5
J: TRBJ1-3
D: TRBD1
size: few
DNA: TGTGCCGTCAAGAGGACAGGGGCTGGAAACACCATATATTTT
CDR3: CAVKRTGAGNTIYF

V: TRBV30
J: TRBJ2-3
D: TRBD2
size: few
DNA: TGTGCCTGGAGAGGGGCGGGAGGGCCCTGGAATACGCAGTATTTT
CDR3: CAWRGAGGPWNTQYF

V: TRBV5-4
J: TRBJ1-1
D: -
size: once
DNA: TGTGCCAGCAGCCCTACGGGCACTGAAGCTTTCTTT
CDR3: CASSPTGTEAFF

V: TRBV5-1
J: TRBJ1-1
D: -
size: -
DNA: TGCGCCAGCAGCTCTGGCCAGTCAGCTTTCTTT
CDR3: CASSSGQSAFF

V: TRBV4-2
J: TRBJ1-4
D: -
size: -
DNA: TGTGCCAGCAGCCAAAAAAGGGGTCGGCAGTCCGAAAAACTGTTTTTT
CDR3: CASSQKRGRQSEKLFF

V: TRBV19
J: TRBJ1-2
D: -
size: -
DNA: TGTGCCAGTAGTCGGCAGGGGACCTATGGCTACACCTTC
CDR3: CASSRQGTYGYTF

V: TRBV28
J: TRBJ1-2
D: -
size: -
DNA: TGTGCCACAGAGACAGTAGCCTATGGCTACACCTTC
CDR3: CATETVAYGYTF

V: TRBV4-1
J: TRBJ1-4
D: -
size: -
DNA: TGCGCCAGCAGCCAGGGCGGCGGACTTGAAAAACTGTTTTTT
CDR3: CASSQGGGLEKLFF